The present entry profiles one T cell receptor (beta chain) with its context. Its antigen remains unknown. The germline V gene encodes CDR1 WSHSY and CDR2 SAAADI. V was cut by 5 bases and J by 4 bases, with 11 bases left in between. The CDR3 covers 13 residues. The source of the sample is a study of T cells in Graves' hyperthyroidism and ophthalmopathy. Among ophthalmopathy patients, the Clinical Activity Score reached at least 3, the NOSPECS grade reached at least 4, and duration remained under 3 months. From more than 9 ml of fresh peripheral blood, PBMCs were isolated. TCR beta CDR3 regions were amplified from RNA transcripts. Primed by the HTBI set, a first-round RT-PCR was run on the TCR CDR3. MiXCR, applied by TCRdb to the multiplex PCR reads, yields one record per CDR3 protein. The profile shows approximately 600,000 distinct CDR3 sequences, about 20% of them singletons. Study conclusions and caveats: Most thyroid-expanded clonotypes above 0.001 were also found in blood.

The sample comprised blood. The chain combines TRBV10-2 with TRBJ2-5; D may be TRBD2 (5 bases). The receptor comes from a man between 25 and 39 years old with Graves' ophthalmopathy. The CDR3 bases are TGCGCCAGCAGTCCGGGATGGGGAGAGACCCAGTACTTC. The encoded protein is CASSPGWGETQYF.